The next 19 T cell receptor beta chains were all read from a single sample in a study of T cell responses to AZD1222 COVID-19 vaccine. Method: immunoSEQ multiplex PCR; TCRdb's copy keeps in-frame clones and lacks some. The sample holds roughly 70,000 clones, roughly 85% seen once. The sample in question was peripheral blood, obtained on day 0 of AZD1222 vaccination. Receptors originate from an adult in good health.

The chain carries TRBV30 and TRBJ2-7; D is undetermined. Germline CDR1 reads GTSNPN; CDR2 reads SVGIG (reference sequence). V lost 3 bases to trimming and J lost 5 bases, with 5 bases between them. There are 10 residues in the CDR3. The CDR3 protein is CAWREDEQYF. CDR3 nucleotide sequence: TGTGCCTGGAGAGAGGACGAGCAGTACTTC.

The chain links TRBV19 to TRBJ2-1; 9 bases map to TRBD2. CDR1 is LNHDA, CDR2 SQIVND, per germline (reference sequence). This CDR3 contains 15 residues. After removal of 7 bases from V and 7 bases from J, the junction contained 11 bases not matched to a gene. This CDR3 reads CASTALAGIGNEQFF. In DNA, the CDR3 is TGTGCCAGTACCGCCCTAGCGGGGATCGGGAATGAGCAGTTCTTC. Full variable domain (rest looked up from reference TRBV19 and TRBJ2-1): DGGITQSPKYLFRKEGQNVTLSCEQNLNHDAMYWYRQDPGQGLRLIYYSQIVNDFQKGDIAEGYSVSREKKESFPLTVTSAQKNPTAFYLCASTALAGIGNEQFFGPGTRLTVL.

The V gene is TRBV5-1, the J gene TRBJ1-3; no definite D call. Germline V gene sequence: CDR1 SGHRS, CDR2 YFSETQ. The V end was cut by 4 bases, the J end by 0 bases, with 11 bases between. CDR3 length equals 15 residues. Written as DNA, the CDR3 is TGCGCCAGCAGCCCCCTTTCCGTCTCTGGAAACACCATATATTTT. Its translation: CASSPLSVSGNTIYF.

The DNA for the CDR3 is TGCGCCAGCAGCCAAGACGCGGCCGCGTCCGATGAGCAGTTCTTC. This translates into CASSQDAAASDEQFF. V is TRBV4-3 and J is TRBJ2-1; D gene ambiguous. The germline V gene encodes CDR1 LGHNA and CDR2 YSLEER. The CDR3 totals 15 residues. V lost 0 bases to trimming and J lost 8 bases, with 14 bases between them.

The count of this clone is one. This chain links TRBV11-3 with TRBJ2-1; no clear D gene. The V end was cut by 0 bases, the J end by 9 bases, with 12 bases between. This CDR3 spans 14 amino acids. Germline V lookup: CDR1 SGHNT, CDR2 YENEEA. CDR3 sequence reads: CASSLDMVVTEQFF. In DNA, the CDR3 is TGTGCCAGCAGCTTAGATATGGTAGTTACTGAGCAGTTCTTC.

To note about this clone: Within the sample, other DNA sequences also encode this same CDR3. This chain links TRBV20-1 with TRBJ1-4, with D hard to call. V dropped 2 bases and J dropped 2 bases, with 0 bases sitting between them. The length of the CDR3 is 11 residues. CDR1 and CDR2 from the germline V gene are DFQATT and SNEGSKA (reference sequence). CDR3 sequence reads: CSARTNEKLFF. The CDR3 bases are TGCAGTGCTAGAACTAATGAAAAACTGTTTTTT.

This chain uses TRBV18 with TRBJ1-6; D might be TRBD1 (6 bases). The CDR3 length is 15 residues. Trimming cost V 3 bases and J 7 bases, with 13 bases left between them. Germline V gene data show CDR1 as KGHSH and CDR2 as LQKENI. The CDR3 sequence: CASSPGGGVNSPLHF. Here the CDR3 DNA reads TGTGCCAGCTCACCCGGAGGGGGGGTCAATTCACCCCTCCACTTT.

The rearrangement links TRBV5-1 to TRBJ2-6, with no clear D. V lost 0 bases and J lost 2, with 9 bases in between. Germline V lookup: CDR1 SGHRS, CDR2 YFSETQ. This CDR3 has 16 amino acids. CDR3 nucleotide sequence: TGCGCCAGCAGCTTGGATAGGTCGACTGGGGCCAACGTCCTGACTTTC. This sequence encodes CASSLDRSTGANVLTF.

The V call is TRBV3-1 (or the pseudogene TRBV3-2), the J call TRBJ2-1; TRBD1 matches at 9 bases. Germline lookup yields CDR1 LGHDT and CDR2 YNNKEL (reference sequence). The CDR3 length is 15 residues. Trimming at V came to 0 bases and at J to 8 bases, leaving 5 bases not matched to a gene. The DNA for the CDR3 is TGTGCCAGCAGCCAAGAAGGACAGGGGTGGGATGAGCAGTTCTTC. Protein product: CASSQEGQGWDEQFF.

The chain employs TRBV25-1 and TRBJ1-3; perhaps TRBD1 as D (5 bases). Germline CDR1 reads MGHDK; CDR2 reads SYGVNS. CDR3 size: 15 residues. Trimming removed 8 bases from V and 0 bases from J, with 14 bases in between. The CDR3 loop is CASSQWGVSGNTIYF. The CDR3 nucleotides are TGTGCCAGCTCCCAATGGGGGGTCTCTGGAAACACCATATATTTT. The full variable domain, rest sourced from reference TRBV25-1 and TRBJ1-3, is EADIYQTPRYLVIGTGKKITLECSQTMGHDKMYWYQQDPGMELHLIHYSYGVNSTEKGDLSSESTVSRIRTEHFPLTLESARPSHTSQYLCASSQWGVSGNTIYFGEGSWLTVV.

In DNA, the CDR3 is TGTGCCAGCAGTTACGGGGACAGCTATAGCACAGATACGCAGTATTTT. Residues: CASSYGDSYSTDTQYF. This chain connects TRBV6-2 or TRBV6-3 to TRBJ2-3; TRBD1 matches 7 bases. V lost 2 bases to trimming and J lost 0 bases; unmatched junction nucleotides: 5. From germline, CDR1 is MNHEY and CDR2 SVGEGT. The CDR3 is made up of 16 amino acids.

This chain uses TRBV5-4 with TRBJ2-2; D is uncertain. V was trimmed by 0 bases and J by 1 base, leaving 10 bases between them. This CDR3 comprises 16 residues. From germline, CDR1 is SGHNT and CDR2 YYREEE (reference sequence). This CDR3 reads CASSLGMIRNTGELFF. Written as DNA, the CDR3 is TGTGCCAGCAGCTTGGGGATGATAAGGAACACCGGGGAGCTGTTTTTT. The whole variable domain, remainder taken from reference TRBV5-4 and TRBJ2-2, is ETGVTQSPTHLIKTRGQQVTLRCSSQSGHNTVSWYQQALGQGPQFIFQYYREEENGRGNFPPRFSGLQFPNYSSELNVNALELDDSALYLCASSLGMIRNTGELFFGEGSRLTVL.

V usage is TRBV5-1 and J usage is TRBJ2-1, with D possibly matching TRBD1 (5 bases). Trimming cost V 1 base and J 5 bases, with 10 bases left between them. In germline, CDR1 is SGHRS, CDR2 YFSETQ. The CDR3 spans 14 residues. The CDR3 DNA sequence: TGCGCCAGCAGCTTGTTTGACAGCGACAATGAGCAGTTCTTC. Protein: CASSLFDSDNEQFF.

The rearrangement links TRBV7-3 to TRBJ1-1; 7 bases agree with TRBD1. V was pared by 4 bases and J by 4 bases, with 3 bases of the junction left unmatched. This CDR3 spans 13 amino acids. The germline V gene has CDR1 SGHTA and CDR2 FQGTGA. The CDR3 DNA reads TGTGCCAGCAGCTGGGGACAGTTCACTGAAGCTTTCTTT. Translation gives CASSWGQFTEAFF.

This clone was recorded a few times. The sample contains more than one DNA sequence encoding this CDR3. This sequence joins TRBV5-4 and TRBJ1-1, with D unclear. The CDR3 covers 15 residues. CDR1 is SGHNT, CDR2 YYREEE, per germline (reference sequence). The ends were cut back, 4 bases at V and 3 bases at J, with 16 bases in the middle. The CDR3 bases are TGTGCCAGCAGCCTGGGTCAAGGGTTGGACACTGAAGCTTTCTTT. Amino acids: CASSLGQGLDTEAFF.

This clone is classed as medium-sized. Other DNA sequences in the same sample also yield this CDR3. The V and J genes are TRBV7-3 and TRBJ1-2; TRBD1 is a possible D gene (6 bases). Germline V gives CDR1 SGHTA, CDR2 FQGTGA. The CDR3 length is 12 residues. V lost 2 bases, J lost 7 bases, and 8 bases lay in between. The CDR3, as DNA: TGTGCCAGCAGCTTAGAGGGGGGTGGCTACACCTTC. Protein sequence: CASSLEGGGYTF.

The chain employs TRBV7-2 and TRBJ1-5; D not certain. The V gene lost 4 bases and the J gene lost 6 bases, with 10 bases spanning the gap. Germline V lookup: CDR1 SGHTA, CDR2 FQGNSA. The CDR3 consists of 13 residues. CDR3 amino acids: CASSSILFQPQHF. The CDR3 nucleotides are TGTGCCAGCAGCTCAATATTATTTCAGCCCCAGCATTTT.

V is TRBV7-9 and J is TRBJ1-3, with D unclear. Germline CDR1 SEHNR, CDR2 FQNEAQ (reference sequence). This CDR3 comprises 17 residues. The ends were cut back, 5 bases at V and 1 base at J, with 18 bases in the middle. CDR3: CASSDRVGHPSGNTIYF. The DNA for the CDR3 is TGTGCCAGCAGCGACCGAGTGGGCCACCCATCTGGAAACACCATATATTTT. Together with reference TRBV7-9 and TRBJ1-3, the CDR3 gives the full variable domain: DTGVSQNPRHKITKRGQNVTFRCDPISEHNRLYWYRQTLGQGPEFLTYFQNEAQLEKSRLLSDRFSAERPKGSFSTLEIQRTEQGDSAMYLCASSDRVGHPSGNTIYFGEGSWLTVV.

The genes are TRBV19 and TRBJ2-1, with TRBD1 as a possible D gene (5 bases). This CDR3 contains 11 residues. Germline V lookup: CDR1 LNHDA, CDR2 SQIVND (reference sequence). V was clipped by 9 bases and J by 3 bases, with 6 bases between them. The CDR3 sequence: CASGHYNEQFF. CDR3 nucleotides: TGTGCCAGCGGACACTACAATGAGCAGTTCTTC.